This T cell receptor beta chain appears in the sequencing data of a study of cytotoxic CD8 clonotypes in ibrutinib-treated CLL. On the study more broadly: The cohort had about a dozen relapsed/refractory and around 15 treatment-naive patients, 17 IGHV unmutated.

Measured with immunoSEQ multiplex PCR; TCRdb has only the in-frame clones, and not every one. The repertoire holds thousands of clones, with under 85% as singletons. The sample holds one count of this clone. V shed 1 base and J shed 6 bases, with 4 bases lying between them. The CDR3 has 11 amino acids. Germline V lookup: CDR1 MDHEN, CDR2 SYDVKM. About 2 micrograms of genomic DNA, which was extracted from cryopreserved PBMCs, served as the material used for the TCR beta libraries. This specimen consisted of PBMCs, obtained before ibrutinib treatment. The source is a human donor with chronic lymphocytic leukemia. The J gene is TRBJ2-7, the V gene TRBV28, with D uncertain. CDR3 region: CASSLFGEQYF. CDR3 DNA: TGTGCCAGCAGTTTATTTGGCGAGCAGTACTTC.